The 20 T cell receptor beta chains listed next were all sequenced from one sample in a study of cytotoxic CD8 clonotypes in ibrutinib-treated CLL. Measured with immunoSEQ multiplex PCR; TCRdb has only the in-frame clones, and not every one. Of roughly 150,000 clones detected, roughly 90% appear once; the ten largest clones hold roughly 3%. This specimen consisted of PBMCs, obtained at disease progression, from a patient treated with ibrutinib. These receptors originate from a human donor with chronic lymphocytic leukemia.

This clone appeared a few times. CDR3 in amino acids: CASSLVASGINQNIQYF. For the CDR3, the DNA is TGCGCCAGCAGCTTGGTTGCCAGCGGGATAAACCAAAACATTCAGTACTTC. This sequence joins TRBV5-1 and TRBJ2-4; 7 nucleotides match TRBD2. Germline CDR1 is SGHRS and CDR2 is YFSETQ. This CDR3 spans 17 amino acids. J gave up 5 bases and V 0 bases, and 11 bases lay outside the gene matches.

The V call is TRBV7-8, the J call TRBJ2-7; 9 nucleotides line up with TRBD1. From germline, CDR1 is SGHVS and CDR2 FQNEAQ. The J segment lost 4 bases and the V segment lost 4 bases, leaving 11 bases of the junction unmatched. The CDR3 sequence is 16 residues long. The CDR3 protein is CASSSGPGTGKYEQYF. In nucleotides, the CDR3 is TGTGCCAGCAGCTCAGGACCCGGGACAGGGAAGTACGAGCAGTACTTC.

The V gene is TRBV14, the J gene TRBJ1-3; D not certain. The germline V gene encodes CDR1 SGHDN and CDR2 FVKESK. The V end lost 1 base, the J end lost 4 bases, and 11 bases lay between the germline ends. The CDR3 loop spans 15 amino acids. The CDR3 DNA sequence: TGTGCCAGCAGCCAAGTCATCGGGGTCGGAAACACCATATATTTT. Translating it yields CASSQVIGVGNTIYF.

The chain joins TRBV7-2 to TRBJ2-7, with 10 nucleotides matching TRBD2. Germline loops: CDR1 SGHTA, CDR2 FQGNSA. This CDR3 comprises 16 residues. The V and J ends lost 2 bases and 5 bases, in that order; junction bases with no gene match: 9. As DNA, the CDR3 is TGTGCCAGCAGCTTATTAATGGGACTAGCGAGGAACGAGCAGTACTTC. This sequence encodes CASSLLMGLARNEQYF. The full variable domain, in which reference TRBV7-2 and TRBJ2-7 provide the parts outside the CDR3, is GAGVSQSPSNKVTEKGKDVELRCDPISGHTALYWYRQSLGQGLEFLIYFQGNSAPDKSGLPSDRFSAERTGGSVSTLTIQRTQQEDSAVYLCASSLLMGLARNEQYFGPGTRLTVT.

CDR3 nucleotides: TGCAGCGTTGAGGGCCAGTATAGCTACGAGCAGTACTTC. It encodes CSVEGQYSYEQYF. The V call is TRBV29-1, the J call TRBJ2-7, with D unclear. CDR1 SQVTM and CDR2 ANQGSEA come from the germline V gene. CDR3 length: 13 residues. V was shortened by 3 bases and J by 3 bases, with 12 bases between the two germline ends.

The rearrangement joins TRBV29-1 to TRBJ2-1; 10 bases map to TRBD2. V shed 8 bases, J shed 5 bases, and the junction held 6 bases outside the gene matches. Germline V lookup: CDR1 SQVTM, CDR2 ANQGSEA. The CDR3 length is 13 residues. In DNA form, the CDR3 reads TGCAGCCTGACTAGCGGGCGCAACAATGAGCAGTTCTTC. Translating gives CSLTSGRNNEQFF.

The V gene is TRBV6-1, the J gene TRBJ2-5; TRBD2 matches 8 bases. The CDR3 covers 14 residues. Unmatched junction bases numbered 8, after V lost 6 bases and J lost 5 bases. From germline, CDR1 is MNHNS and CDR2 SASEGT. CDR3 in DNA: TGTGCCAGCAGCCTTGGACTAGCTGGGGAGACCCAGTACTTC. Its protein product is CASSLGLAGETQYF.

The sample holds a few counts of this clone. The V and J genes are TRBV7-9 and TRBJ1-1; D might be TRBD1 (5 bases). In germline, CDR1 is SEHNR, CDR2 FQNEAQ (reference sequence). V lost 3 bases and J 3 bases, leaving 11 bases between the germline ends. This CDR3 has 14 amino acids. CDR3 sequence (DNA): TGTGCCAGCAGCTTTCGGGGCGGGGACACTGAAGCTTTCTTT. This gives the protein CASSFRGGDTEAFF. The full variable domain, completed using reference TRBV7-9 and TRBJ1-1, is DTGVSQNPRHKITKRGQNVTFRCDPISEHNRLYWYRQTLGQGPEFLTYFQNEAQLEKSRLLSDRFSAERPKGSFSTLEIQRTEQGDSAMYLCASSFRGGDTEAFFGQGTRLTVV.

V usage is TRBV2 and J usage is TRBJ1-1; D gene uncertain. The germline CDR1 and CDR2 sequences are SNHLY and FYNNEI. V was pared by 7 bases and J by 5 bases, with 11 bases between. CDR3 length: 12 amino acids. The CDR3: CASTFIGTEAFF. In DNA form, the CDR3 reads TGTGCCAGCACTTTCATCGGTACTGAAGCTTTCTTT.

The V gene is TRBV18, the J gene TRBJ2-5, with D perhaps TRBD2 (5 bases). The V end was cut by 3 bases, the J end by 2 bases, with 13 bases between. The length of the CDR3 is 15 residues. CDR1 is KGHSH, CDR2 LQKENI, per germline. The CDR3 DNA sequence: TGTGCCAGCTCACCGCTGGGGAGTAGGCAAGAGACCCAGTACTTC. Amino acids: CASSPLGSRQETQYF. The full variable domain, rest sourced from reference TRBV18 and TRBJ2-5, is NAGVMQNPRHLVRRRGQEARLRCSPMKGHSHVYWYRQLPEEGLKFMVYLQKENIIDESGMPKERFSAEFPKEGPSILRIQQVVRGDSAAYFCASSPLGSRQETQYFGPGTRLLVL.

The chain is built from TRBV27 and TRBJ2-7; 10 bases align to TRBD1. V lost 5 bases to trimming and J lost 6 bases; unmatched junction nucleotides: 7. This CDR3 has 14 residues. The V gene's germline CDR1 is MNHEY and CDR2 SMNVEV (reference sequence). CDR3: CASSLTGQGSEQYF. The CDR3 coding sequence is TGTGCCAGCAGTCTAACGGGACAGGGGAGCGAGCAGTACTTC.

The chain joins TRBV28 to TRBJ2-7, with 9 bases identical to TRBD1. Trimming took 6 bases from V and 2 from J; bases not matched to a gene: 8. Germline V gene data show CDR1 as MDHEN and CDR2 as SYDVKM. This CDR3 has 15 residues. CDR3 nucleotides: TGTGCCAGCAGGTTCACAGGGGGCCTAACCTACGAGCAGTACTTC. Protein sequence: CASRFTGGLTYEQYF.

The chain uses TRBV5-6 and TRBJ1-1; D possibly corresponds to TRBD1 (5 bases). The germline V and J ends were trimmed by 0 bases and 5 bases, with 11 bases remaining between them. This CDR3 has 14 amino acids. Germline V gives CDR1 SGHDT, CDR2 YYEEEE. CDR3 sequence reads: CASSLVGGGTEAFF. The CDR3 bases are TGTGCCAGCAGCTTGGTGGGGGGAGGGACTGAAGCTTTCTTT.

In its sample, this clone was seen once. The chain links TRBV19 to TRBJ1-4, with D perhaps TRBD1 (6 bases). Germline V gene data show CDR1 as LNHDA and CDR2 as SQIVND (reference sequence). The CDR3 length is 16 residues. V was clipped by 7 bases and J by 5 bases, with 20 bases between them. CDR3 in amino acids: CASNFRRGGQNEKLFF. CDR3 nucleotides: TGTGCCAGTAACTTTCGGAGAGGGGGGCAGAATGAAAAACTGTTTTTT.

The J gene is TRBJ2-7, the V gene TRBV5-1; possibly TRBD1 for D (6 bases). Germline V gene data show CDR1 as SGHRS and CDR2 as YFSETQ. The V gene lost 1 base and the J gene lost 4 bases, with 6 bases spanning the gap. The CDR3 runs to 12 residues. The CDR3 sequence is CASSLQGYEQYF. As DNA, the CDR3 is TGCGCCAGCAGCTTGCAGGGGTACGAGCAGTACTTC.

V and J are TRBV9 and TRBJ2-7; the D is unclear. Germline CDR1 reads SGDLS; CDR2 reads YYNGEE. Trimming took 0 bases from V and 6 from J, leaving 7 bases between them. The CDR3 is made up of 12 amino acids. In nucleotides, the CDR3 is TGTGCCAGCAGCGTAGCCAACCGCGAGCAGTACTTC. It specifies CASSVANREQYF.

The rearrangement uses TRBV18 and TRBJ2-1; D gene ambiguous. V was trimmed by 3 bases and J by 0 bases, leaving 9 bases between them. Germline V gene data show CDR1 as KGHSH and CDR2 as LQKENI. The CDR3 totals 15 residues. CDR3 in DNA: TGTGCCAGCTCACCTCCGCTTACCTCCTACAATGAGCAGTTCTTC. Encoded protein: CASSPPLTSYNEQFF.

The chain has TRBV5-6 and TRBJ2-3; D is unclear. Germline lookup yields CDR1 SGHDT and CDR2 YYEEEE. V was pared by 0 bases and J by 2 bases, with 7 bases between. This CDR3 has 14 residues. The CDR3 region has the DNA TGTGCCAGCAGCTTGGTTGATATCACAGATACGCAGTATTTT. As protein: CASSLVDITDTQYF.

The chain links TRBV7-2 to TRBJ2-5; 11 bases map to TRBD2. The CDR3 spans 18 residues. Unmatched junction bases numbered 10, after V lost 3 bases and J lost 1 base. Germline V CDR1 and CDR2: SGHTA, FQGNSA. The CDR3 here is CASSFLWLAGGGQETQYF. CDR3 in DNA: TGTGCCAGCAGCTTTCTATGGCTAGCGGGAGGTGGCCAAGAGACCCAGTACTTC.

This chain links TRBV7-2 with TRBJ2-4; TRBD2 is a possible D gene (6 bases). The CDR3 length is 14 residues. V lost 4 bases and J 15 bases, leaving 22 bases between the germline ends. From germline, CDR1 is SGHTA and CDR2 FQGNSA. The chain's CDR3 is CASSSLGGATVVYF. CDR3 DNA sequence: TGTGCCAGCAGCTCTCTAGGCGGGGCCACCGTGGTGTACTTC.